Sequencing of this TCR beta chain was carried out in a study of CD8+CD57+ T cells in acquired aplastic anemia. Study overall: The sorted CD4+ and CD8+ cells yielded an average approximately 3.3 ug of DNA.

The CDR3 consists of 17 residues. Germline values: CDR1 LNHNV, CDR2 YYDKDF (reference sequence). V lost 4 bases to trimming and J lost 0 bases, with 16 bases between them. Patients who underwent sequencing had shown CD8+CD57+ cell expansion by flow cytometry. When blood sampling took place, the patients had received no therapy. Profiling that covered TCR beta VDJ and CDR3 relied on genomic DNA as its template. TCRdb processed the reads anew with MiXCR; each CDR3 protein has one entry. The table shows about 98,000 distinct CDR3 sequences, with roughly two thirds occurring only once. General study findings and limits: Overlapping CD8+ CDR3 repertoires of patients and controls contained under 35 shared sequences.

A note on this clonotype: Its antigen is not known.

The sequencing sample was made of sorted CD4+, CD8+, or CD8+CD57+ T cells (not recorded which) from PBMCs. This TCR was recovered from a human donor with aplastic anemia. The chain carries TRBV15 and TRBJ1-5; D gene ambiguous. CDR3 region: CATSNGWEQYSNQPQHF. The CDR3 region has the DNA TGTGCCACCAGCAACGGTTGGGAGCAGTATAGCAATCAGCCCCAGCATTTT.